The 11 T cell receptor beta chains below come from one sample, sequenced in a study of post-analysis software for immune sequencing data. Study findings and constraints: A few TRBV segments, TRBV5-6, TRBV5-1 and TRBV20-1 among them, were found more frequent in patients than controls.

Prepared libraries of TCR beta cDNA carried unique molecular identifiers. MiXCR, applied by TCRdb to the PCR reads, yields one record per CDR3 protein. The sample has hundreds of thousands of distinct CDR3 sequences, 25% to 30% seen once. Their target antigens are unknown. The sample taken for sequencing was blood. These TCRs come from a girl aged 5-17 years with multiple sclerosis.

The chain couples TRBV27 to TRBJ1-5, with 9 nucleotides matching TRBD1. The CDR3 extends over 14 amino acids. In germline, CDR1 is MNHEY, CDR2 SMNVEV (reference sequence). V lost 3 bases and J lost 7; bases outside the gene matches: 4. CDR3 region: CASSLSTGGQPQHF. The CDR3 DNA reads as TGTGCCAGCAGTTTGTCGACAGGGGGACAGCCCCAGCATTTT.

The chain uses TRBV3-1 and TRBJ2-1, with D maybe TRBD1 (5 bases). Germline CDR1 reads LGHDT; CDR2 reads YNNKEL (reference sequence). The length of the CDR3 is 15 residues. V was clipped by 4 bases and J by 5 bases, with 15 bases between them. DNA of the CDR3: TGTGCCAGCAGCCGTGGTCTTTGGGGCAACAATGAGCAGTTCTTC. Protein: CASSRGLWGNNEQFF.

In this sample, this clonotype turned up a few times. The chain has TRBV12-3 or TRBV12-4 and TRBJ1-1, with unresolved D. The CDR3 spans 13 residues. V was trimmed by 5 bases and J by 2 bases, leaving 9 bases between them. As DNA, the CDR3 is TGTGCCAGCAGTCTCGCCCTAAACACTGAAGCTTTCTTT. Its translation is CASSLALNTEAFF.

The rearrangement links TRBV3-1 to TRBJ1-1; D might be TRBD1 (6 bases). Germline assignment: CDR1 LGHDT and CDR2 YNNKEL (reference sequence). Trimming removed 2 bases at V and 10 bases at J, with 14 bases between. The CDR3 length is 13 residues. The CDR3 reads CASSQTADSRAFF. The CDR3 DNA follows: TGTGCCAGCAGCCAAACCGCGGACAGTAGAGCTTTCTTT. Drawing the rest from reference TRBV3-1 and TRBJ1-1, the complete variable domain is DTAVSQTPKYLVTQMGNDKSIKCEQNLGHDTMYWYKQDSKKFLKIMFSYNNKELIINETVPNRFSPKSPDKAHLNLHINSLELGDSAVYFCASSQTADSRAFFGQGTRLTVV.

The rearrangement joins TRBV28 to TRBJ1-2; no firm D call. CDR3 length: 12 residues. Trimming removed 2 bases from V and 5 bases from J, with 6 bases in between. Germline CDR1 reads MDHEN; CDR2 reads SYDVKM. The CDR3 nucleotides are TGTGCCAGCAGTTTACGGCAGTATGGCTACACCTTC. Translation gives CASSLRQYGYTF.

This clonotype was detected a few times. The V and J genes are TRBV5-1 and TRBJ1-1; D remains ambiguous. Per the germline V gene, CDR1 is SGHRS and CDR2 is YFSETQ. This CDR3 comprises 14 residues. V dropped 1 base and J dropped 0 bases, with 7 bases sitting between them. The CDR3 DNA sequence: TGCGCCAGCAGCTTGAGCCAGATGAACACTGAAGCTTTCTTT. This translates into CASSLSQMNTEAFF.

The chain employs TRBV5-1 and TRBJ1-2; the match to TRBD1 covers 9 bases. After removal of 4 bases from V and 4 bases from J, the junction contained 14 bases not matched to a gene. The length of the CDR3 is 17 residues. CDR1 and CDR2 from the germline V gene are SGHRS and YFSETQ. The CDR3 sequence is CASSPGQGTLLAYGYTF. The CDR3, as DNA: TGCGCCAGCAGCCCCGGACAGGGGACCCTCCTCGCCTATGGCTACACCTTC. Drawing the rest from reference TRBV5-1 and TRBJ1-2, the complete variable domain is KAGVTQTPRYLIKTRGQQVTLSCSPISGHRSVSWYQQTPGQGLQFLFEYFSETQRNKGNFPGRFSGRQFSNSRSEMNVSTLELGDSALYLCASSPGQGTLLAYGYTFGSGTRLTVV.

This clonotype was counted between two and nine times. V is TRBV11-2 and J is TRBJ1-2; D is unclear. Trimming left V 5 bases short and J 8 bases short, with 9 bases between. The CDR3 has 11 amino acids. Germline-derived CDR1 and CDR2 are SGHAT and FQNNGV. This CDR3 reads CASSPGQGYTF. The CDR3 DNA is TGTGCCAGCAGCCCCGGGCAAGGCTACACCTTC. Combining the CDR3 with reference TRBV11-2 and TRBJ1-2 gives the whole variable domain EAGVAQSPRYKIIEKRQSVAFWCNPISGHATLYWYQQILGQGPKLLIQFQNNGVVDDSQLPKDRFSAERLKGVDSTLKIQPAKLEDSAVYLCASSPGQGYTFGSGTRLTVV.

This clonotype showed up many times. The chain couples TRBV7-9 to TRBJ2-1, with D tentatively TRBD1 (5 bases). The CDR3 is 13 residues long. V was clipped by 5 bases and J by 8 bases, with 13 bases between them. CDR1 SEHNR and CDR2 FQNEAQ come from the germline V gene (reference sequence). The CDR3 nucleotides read TGTGCCAGCAGCAAGGGGTCAGGGTATGAGCAGTTCTTC. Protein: CASSKGSGYEQFF.

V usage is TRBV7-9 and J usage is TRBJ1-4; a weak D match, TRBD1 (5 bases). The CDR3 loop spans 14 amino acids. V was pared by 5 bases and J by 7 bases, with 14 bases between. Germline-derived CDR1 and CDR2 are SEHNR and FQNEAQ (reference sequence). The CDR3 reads CASSPYQGFEKLFF. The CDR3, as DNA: TGTGCCAGCAGCCCCTACCAGGGATTTGAAAAACTGTTTTTT.

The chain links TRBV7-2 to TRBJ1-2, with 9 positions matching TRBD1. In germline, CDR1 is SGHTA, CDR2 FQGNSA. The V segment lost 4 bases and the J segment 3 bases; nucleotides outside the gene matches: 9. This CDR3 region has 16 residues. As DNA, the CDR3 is TGTGCCAGCAGCTCGCCGGGACAGGGCCCTCACTATGGCTACACCTTC. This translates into CASSSPGQGPHYGYTF.